The 3 T cell receptor beta chains in this list originate from one sample, sequenced in a study of T cell repertoires in ileal Crohn's disease. Noted time point: inflamed ileum from the surgical specimen. This table comes from immunoSEQ multiplex PCR, and its TCRdb copy is limited to in-frame clones, with some not included. Altogether roughly 13,000 clones are present, around 80% being singletons, with the ten largest covering about 15%. Sequencing used ileal tissue. The source of these receptors is an adult with Crohn's disease.

The chain recombines TRBV5-1 with TRBJ1-2; D unclear. V was trimmed by 3 bases and J by 5 bases, leaving 11 bases between them. Germline loops: CDR1 SGHRS, CDR2 YFSETQ. The CDR3 sequence is 13 residues long. The CDR3 DNA reads as TGCGCCAGCAGCTGGACCCAGCCGTATGGCTACACCTTC. This encodes CASSWTQPYGYTF.

This chain connects TRBV6-5 to TRBJ2-7; 7 bases agree with TRBD1. Trimming cost V 2 bases and J 2 bases; bases outside gene matches: 6. The CDR3 has 15 residues. Germline V gene lookup returns CDR1 MNHEY and CDR2 SVGAGI. CDR3 protein: CASSYRATGTYEQYF. In nucleotides, the CDR3 is TGTGCCAGCAGTTACCGGGCGACAGGGACCTACGAGCAGTACTTC.

The rearrangement joins TRBV4-1 to TRBJ1-2; TRBD1 might be the D (6 bases). V lost 1 base, J lost 2 bases, and 20 bases lay in between. The CDR3 covers 18 residues. Per the germline V gene, CDR1 is MGHRA and CDR2 is YSYEKL. The DNA for the CDR3 is TGCGCCAGCAGCCAAGTCAAGGTCTCGGACAGCAAAAACTATGGCTACACCTTC. This translates into CASSQVKVSDSKNYGYTF.